A selection of T cell receptor beta chains follows, all from one sample in a study of shared clonotypes between healthy human individuals. The protocol was immunoSEQ multiplex PCR, while the TCRdb copy is restricted to in-frame clones and leaves out a portion. This table has about 380,000 clones, approximately 97% appearing once. The sequencing sample was made of memory CD8+ T cells sorted from blood. These receptors were taken from a man aged 25 to 40 in good health. Both conserved end residues are part of each CDR3. D genes are given only for firm matches. Only part of the rows carry a size: once, few, many, or a class if the clone is expanded.

clone_size: .
v_call: TRBV10-1
d_call: TRBD1
j_call: TRBJ2-7
cdr3_aa: CASSPFPTGKDYEQYF
cdr3_nt: TGCGCCAGCAGCCCCTTTCCGACAGGGAAGGACTACGAGCAGTACTTC

clone_size: .
v_call: TRBV7-9
d_call: TRBD1
j_call: TRBJ2-5
cdr3_aa: CASSLTPGTEETQYF
cdr3_nt: TGTGCCAGCAGCCTGACTCCCGGGACAGAAGAGACCCAGTACTTC

clone_size: .
v_call: TRBV7-9
d_call: TRBD1
j_call: TRBJ1-4
cdr3_aa: CASSSGQGAGEKLFF
cdr3_nt: TGTGCCAGCAGCTCTGGACAGGGGGCAGGGGAAAAACTGTTTTTT

clone_size: .
v_call: TRBV7-9
d_call: .
j_call: TRBJ2-1
cdr3_aa: CASGWQQFF
cdr3_nt: TGTGCCAGCGGATGGCAACAGTTCTTC

clone_size: .
v_call: TRBV6-6
d_call: .
j_call: TRBJ2-2
cdr3_aa: CASTAGTGELFF
cdr3_nt: TGTGCCAGCACGGCGGGAACCGGGGAGCTGTTTTTT

clone_size: .
v_call: TRBV5-1
d_call: TRBD1
j_call: TRBJ1-3
cdr3_aa: CASSLSDRPGNTIYF
cdr3_nt: TGCGCCAGCAGCTTGTCGGACAGGCCTGGAAACACCATATATTTT

clone_size: .
v_call: TRBV4-2
d_call: TRBD2
j_call: TRBJ2-4
cdr3_aa: CASSQEGVAGVKNIQYF
cdr3_nt: TGTGCCAGCAGCCAAGAGGGAGTAGCGGGAGTCAAAAACATTCAGTACTTC

clone_size: .
v_call: TRBV5-5
d_call: .
j_call: TRBJ1-1
cdr3_aa: CASSQSTGVLNTEAFF
cdr3_nt: TGTGCCAGCAGCCAATCGACTGGGGTTTTGAACACTGAAGCTTTCTTT

clone_size: .
v_call: TRBV7-2
d_call: TRBD2
j_call: TRBJ2-1
cdr3_aa: CANSLTSGVFGHEQFF
cdr3_nt: TGTGCCAACAGCTTAACTAGCGGGGTCTTCGGCCATGAGCAGTTCTTC

clone_size: .
v_call: TRBV5-4
d_call: TRBD1
j_call: TRBJ2-5
cdr3_aa: CASSLGSAGGATETQYF
cdr3_nt: TGTGCCAGCAGCTTGGGGTCCGCAGGGGGCGCCACAGAGACCCAGTACTTC

clone_size: .
v_call: TRBV6-5
d_call: .
j_call: TRBJ2-2
cdr3_aa: CASRRTEGTGELFF
cdr3_nt: TGTGCCAGCAGAAGGACAGAGGGCACGGGGGAGCTGTTTTTT

clone_size: .
v_call: TRBV6-1
d_call: .
j_call: TRBJ1-2
cdr3_aa: CASSEVTGSYGYTF
cdr3_nt: TGTGCCAGCAGTGAAGTAACAGGGAGCTATGGCTACACCTTC

clone_size: .
v_call: TRBV18
d_call: .
j_call: TRBJ1-3
cdr3_aa: CASSPMALNGNTIYF
cdr3_nt: TGTGCCAGCTCACCGATGGCCCTGAATGGAAACACCATATATTTT

clone_size: .
v_call: TRBV28
d_call: TRBD1
j_call: TRBJ2-7
cdr3_aa: CASSLPGQGSAEQYF
cdr3_nt: TGTGCCAGCAGTTTACCGGGACAGGGGAGTGCCGAGCAGTACTTC

clone_size: once
v_call: TRBV15
d_call: .
j_call: TRBJ2-1
cdr3_aa: CATSGLNGDNEQFF
cdr3_nt: TGTGCCACCAGCGGACTAAACGGGGACAATGAGCAGTTCTTC

clone_size: once
v_call: TRBV28
d_call: TRBD1
j_call: TRBJ1-5
cdr3_aa: CASASAAGQDNQPQHF
cdr3_nt: TGTGCCAGCGCCTCCGCCGCGGGACAGGACAATCAGCCCCAGCATTTT

clone_size: .
v_call: TRBV7-2
d_call: .
j_call: TRBJ2-2
cdr3_aa: CASRQNTGELFF
cdr3_nt: TGTGCCAGCAGACAAAACACCGGGGAGCTGTTTTTT

clone_size: .
v_call: TRBV30
d_call: TRBD2
j_call: TRBJ2-3
cdr3_aa: CACSGLALTDTQYF
cdr3_nt: TGTGCCTGCTCGGGACTAGCGCTTACAGATACGCAGTATTTT

clone_size: .
v_call: TRBV7-9
d_call: TRBD2
j_call: TRBJ2-2
cdr3_aa: CASSLASGTNTGELFF
cdr3_nt: TGTGCCAGCAGCTTAGCTAGCGGGACGAACACCGGGGAGCTGTTTTTT

clone_size: .
v_call: TRBV28
d_call: .
j_call: TRBJ1-4
cdr3_aa: CASRMTPSNEKLFF
cdr3_nt: TGTGCCAGCAGAATGACCCCCTCTAATGAAAAACTGTTTTTT

clone_size: .
v_call: TRBV18
d_call: TRBD1
j_call: TRBJ1-1
cdr3_aa: CASSPLTGTATEAFF
cdr3_nt: TGTGCCAGCTCACCCTTGACAGGGACGGCCACTGAAGCTTTCTTT

clone_size: .
v_call: TRBV19
d_call: .
j_call: TRBJ1-1
cdr3_aa: CASSIVSNTEAFF
cdr3_nt: TGTGCCAGTAGTATAGTTTCGAACACTGAAGCTTTCTTT

clone_size: .
v_call: TRBV5-1
d_call: TRBD2
j_call: TRBJ2-5
cdr3_aa: CASRAGEETQYF
cdr3_nt: TGCGCCAGCAGAGCGGGGGAAGAGACCCAGTACTTC

clone_size: .
v_call: TRBV5-4
d_call: .
j_call: TRBJ2-7
cdr3_aa: CASSSPRTGTYEQYF
cdr3_nt: TGTGCCAGCAGCTCACCACGGACCGGAACCTACGAGCAGTACTTC

clone_size: .
v_call: TRBV7-6
d_call: TRBD1
j_call: TRBJ1-1
cdr3_aa: CASSLRVRGGEAEAFF
cdr3_nt: TGTGCCAGCAGCTTACGGGTGAGAGGGGGCGAAGCTGAAGCTTTCTTT

clone_size: .
v_call: TRBV2
d_call: .
j_call: TRBJ2-3
cdr3_aa: CASRAYTDTQYF
cdr3_nt: TGTGCCAGCAGGGCTTACACAGATACGCAGTATTTT

clone_size: once
v_call: TRBV7-9
d_call: TRBD1
j_call: TRBJ2-3
cdr3_aa: CASSWDRVDTQYF
cdr3_nt: TGTGCCAGCAGCTGGGACAGGGTAGATACGCAGTATTTT

clone_size: .
v_call: TRBV28
d_call: TRBD1
j_call: TRBJ2-1
cdr3_aa: CASCRTGANEQFF
cdr3_nt: TGTGCCAGCTGCCGGACAGGGGCCAATGAGCAGTTCTTC

clone_size: .
v_call: TRBV25-1
d_call: .
j_call: TRBJ2-3
cdr3_aa: CASSDPGGTDTQYF
cdr3_nt: TGTGCCAGCAGTGACCCAGGGGGCACAGATACGCAGTATTTT

clone_size: .
v_call: TRBV2
d_call: .
j_call: TRBJ2-7
cdr3_aa: CASVTSYEQYF
cdr3_nt: TGTGCCAGCGTAACTTCCTACGAGCAGTACTTC

clone_size: .
v_call: TRBV7-9
d_call: .
j_call: TRBJ2-1
cdr3_aa: CASSLQNEQFF
cdr3_nt: TGTGCCAGCAGCTTACAAAATGAGCAGTTCTTC

clone_size: .
v_call: TRBV6-4
d_call: .
j_call: TRBJ1-1
cdr3_aa: CASSESGWTEAFF
cdr3_nt: TGTGCCAGCAGTGAATCCGGATGGACTGAAGCTTTCTTT

clone_size: .
v_call: TRBV5-6
d_call: TRBD2
j_call: TRBJ2-1
cdr3_aa: CASRGTSRNEQFF
cdr3_nt: TGTGCCAGCAGAGGGACTAGCCGGAATGAGCAGTTCTTC

clone_size: .
v_call: TRBV28
d_call: TRBD2
j_call: TRBJ2-5
cdr3_aa: CASSFLTSGYQETQYF
cdr3_nt: TGTGCCAGCAGTTTCTTGACTAGCGGGTACCAAGAGACCCAGTACTTC

clone_size: .
v_call: TRBV2
d_call: .
j_call: TRBJ2-7
cdr3_aa: CASTRGLISYEQYF
cdr3_nt: TGTGCCAGCACCAGGGGACTTATCTCCTACGAGCAGTACTTC

clone_size: .
v_call: TRBV7-8
d_call: TRBD2
j_call: TRBJ2-7
cdr3_aa: CASSLERRLAGETYEQYF
cdr3_nt: TGTGCCAGCAGCTTAGAACGTCGACTAGCGGGGGAAACCTACGAGCAGTACTTC

clone_size: .
v_call: TRBV29-1
d_call: .
j_call: TRBJ2-1
cdr3_aa: CSATSGREQFF
cdr3_nt: TGCAGCGCCACCTCAGGGCGTGAGCAGTTCTTC

clone_size: once
v_call: TRBV6-6
d_call: .
j_call: TRBJ1-5
cdr3_aa: CASSSQGQPQHF
cdr3_nt: TGTGCCAGCAGTTCTCAGGGACAGCCCCAGCATTTT

clone_size: .
v_call: TRBV9
d_call: .
j_call: TRBJ2-2
cdr3_aa: CASSVGTTNTGELFF
cdr3_nt: TGTGCCAGCAGCGTAGGGACTACGAACACCGGGGAGCTGTTTTTT

clone_size: .
v_call: TRBV6-6
d_call: TRBD2
j_call: TRBJ2-1
cdr3_aa: CASSQAGGPSNEQFF
cdr3_nt: TGTGCCAGCAGTCAAGCGGGAGGGCCGTCCAATGAGCAGTTCTTC

clone_size: .
v_call: TRBV19
d_call: .
j_call: TRBJ1-1
cdr3_aa: CASSITVMNTEAFF
cdr3_nt: TGTGCCAGTAGTATTACAGTGATGAACACTGAAGCTTTCTTT

clone_size: .
v_call: TRBV19
d_call: .
j_call: TRBJ2-6
cdr3_aa: CASSIRARGSGANVLTF
cdr3_nt: TGTGCCAGTAGTATCCGGGCTAGGGGCTCTGGGGCCAACGTCCTGACTTTC

clone_size: .
v_call: TRBV11-2
d_call: TRBD1
j_call: TRBJ2-3
cdr3_aa: CASSWSGTGSDTQYF
cdr3_nt: TGTGCCAGCAGCTGGTCCGGGACAGGTTCAGATACGCAGTATTTT

clone_size: .
v_call: TRBV18
d_call: .
j_call: TRBJ2-5
cdr3_aa: CASSPNQETQYF
cdr3_nt: TGTGCCAGCTCACCAAACCAAGAGACCCAGTACTTC

clone_size: few
v_call: TRBV5-1
d_call: .
j_call: TRBJ1-1
cdr3_aa: CASSLDRINTEAFF
cdr3_nt: TGCGCCAGCAGCTTGGACAGGATAAACACTGAAGCTTTCTTT

clone_size: .
v_call: TRBV7-3
d_call: .
j_call: TRBJ2-6
cdr3_aa: CASSLISSGANVLTF
cdr3_nt: TGTGCCAGCAGCTTAATTAGCTCTGGGGCCAACGTCCTGACTTTC

clone_size: .
v_call: TRBV18
d_call: .
j_call: TRBJ2-7
cdr3_aa: CASSPTRGSYEQYF
cdr3_nt: TGTGCCAGCTCACCCACCCGCGGCTCCTACGAGCAGTACTTC

clone_size: few
v_call: TRBV27
d_call: .
j_call: TRBJ1-5
cdr3_aa: CASSLGADSREPQHF
cdr3_nt: TGTGCCAGCAGTTTAGGGGCCGACAGTCGGGAGCCCCAGCATTTT

clone_size: .
v_call: TRBV18
d_call: .
j_call: TRBJ1-1
cdr3_aa: CASSPPPDGNTEAFF
cdr3_nt: TGTGCCAGCTCACCACCTCCGGACGGGAACACTGAAGCTTTCTTT

clone_size: .
v_call: TRBV2
d_call: .
j_call: TRBJ1-3
cdr3_aa: CASSEDGGMVGNTIYF
cdr3_nt: TGTGCCAGCAGTGAAGATGGGGGGATGGTTGGAAACACCATATATTTT

clone_size: .
v_call: TRBV5-1
d_call: TRBD1
j_call: TRBJ1-2
cdr3_aa: CASSLGTGVSNYGYTF
cdr3_nt: TGCGCCAGCAGCTTGGGGACAGGAGTTTCTAACTATGGCTACACCTTC